This T cell receptor (beta chain) was retrieved from a study of shared clonotypes between healthy human individuals. Study conclusions and caveats: Across a handful of donors, naive CD4 shared around 5.3%, naive CD8 over 3%, memory CD4 less than 2.5%, memory CD8 over 0.3%. In the sorted subsets, rarefaction showed sequencing was incomplete despite large depth.

Germline V CDR1 and CDR2: SEHNR, FQNEAQ (reference sequence). The CDR3 has 16 amino acids. Trimming pared 5 bases from V and 4 bases from J, leaving 20 bases between. This clone was seen only once. Antigen: not known. Every immunoSEQ plate was one replicate of a subset's evenly spread DNA. On sorted subsets, replicate PCRs used 200 to 250 ng DNA, or some 28,000 T cell genomes. Method: immunoSEQ multiplex PCR; TCRdb's copy keeps in-frame clones and lacks some. The data show 950,000 to 1,200,000 clones, 70% to 80% seen once. This chain connects TRBV7-9 to TRBJ1-2, with D unclear. Material: memory CD4+ T cells from PBMCs. Noted subset: CD45RA-negative fraction. The TCR was taken from a man between 18 and 35 years old in good health. Some clones in this sample may be carry-over from other donors' samples. The CDR3 coding sequence is TGTGCCAGCAGCCGACTTGGGCAGGCCGACGGCTATGGCTACACCTTC. It is translated as CASSRLGQADGYGYTF.